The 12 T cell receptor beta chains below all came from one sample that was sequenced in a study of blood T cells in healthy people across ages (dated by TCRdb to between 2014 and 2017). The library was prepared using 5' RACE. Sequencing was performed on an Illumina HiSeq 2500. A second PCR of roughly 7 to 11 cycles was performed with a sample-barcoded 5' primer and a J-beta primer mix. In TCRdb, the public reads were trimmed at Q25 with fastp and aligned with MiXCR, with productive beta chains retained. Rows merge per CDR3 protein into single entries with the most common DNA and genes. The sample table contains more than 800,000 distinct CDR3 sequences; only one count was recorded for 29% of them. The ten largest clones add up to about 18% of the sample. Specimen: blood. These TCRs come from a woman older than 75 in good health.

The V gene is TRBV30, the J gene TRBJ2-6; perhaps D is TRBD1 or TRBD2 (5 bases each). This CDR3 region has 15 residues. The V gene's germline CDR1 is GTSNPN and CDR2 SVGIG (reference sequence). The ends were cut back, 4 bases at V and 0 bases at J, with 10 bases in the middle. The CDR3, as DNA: TGTGCCTGGATGGGACCTGCCTCTGGGGCCAACGTCCTGACTTTC. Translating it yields CAWMGPASGANVLTF.

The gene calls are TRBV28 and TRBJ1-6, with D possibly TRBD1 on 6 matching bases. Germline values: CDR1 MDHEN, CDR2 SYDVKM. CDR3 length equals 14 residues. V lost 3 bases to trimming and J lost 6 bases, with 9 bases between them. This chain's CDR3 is CASSFQGSNSPLHF. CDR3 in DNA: TGTGCCAGCAGTTTTCAGGGGTCTAATTCACCCCTCCACTTT.

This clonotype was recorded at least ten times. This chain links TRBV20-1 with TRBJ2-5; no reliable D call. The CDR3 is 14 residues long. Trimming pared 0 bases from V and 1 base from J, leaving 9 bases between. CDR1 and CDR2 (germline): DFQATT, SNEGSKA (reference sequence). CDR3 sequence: CSARDGEVQETQYF. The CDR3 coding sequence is TGCAGTGCTAGAGATGGAGAGGTCCAAGAGACCCAGTACTTC.

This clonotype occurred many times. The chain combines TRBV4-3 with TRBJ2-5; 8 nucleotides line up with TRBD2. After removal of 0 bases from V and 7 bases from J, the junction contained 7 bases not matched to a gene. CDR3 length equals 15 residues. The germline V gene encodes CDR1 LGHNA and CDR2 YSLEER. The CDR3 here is CASSQEASGPVTQYF. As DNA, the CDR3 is TGCGCCAGCAGCCAAGAGGCTAGCGGGCCCGTGACCCAGTACTTC.

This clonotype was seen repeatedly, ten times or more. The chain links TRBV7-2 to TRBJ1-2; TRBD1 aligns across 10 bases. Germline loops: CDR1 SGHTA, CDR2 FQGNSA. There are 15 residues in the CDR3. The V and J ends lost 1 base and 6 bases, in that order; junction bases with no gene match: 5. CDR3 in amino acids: CASSLVGDRGNGYTF. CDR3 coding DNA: TGTGCCAGCAGCTTAGTAGGGGACAGGGGCAATGGCTACACCTTC.

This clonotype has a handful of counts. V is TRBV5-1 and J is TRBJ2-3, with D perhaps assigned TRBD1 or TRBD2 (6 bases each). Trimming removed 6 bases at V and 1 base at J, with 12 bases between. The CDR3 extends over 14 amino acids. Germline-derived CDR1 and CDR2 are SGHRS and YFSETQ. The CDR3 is CASMGGAGTDTQYF. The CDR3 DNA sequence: TGCGCCAGCATGGGGGGCGCGGGCACAGATACGCAGTATTTT. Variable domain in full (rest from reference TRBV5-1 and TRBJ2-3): KAGVTQTPRYLIKTRGQQVTLSCSPISGHRSVSWYQQTPGQGLQFLFEYFSETQRNKGNFPGRFSGRQFSNSRSEMNVSTLELGDSALYLCASMGGAGTDTQYFGPGTRLTVL.

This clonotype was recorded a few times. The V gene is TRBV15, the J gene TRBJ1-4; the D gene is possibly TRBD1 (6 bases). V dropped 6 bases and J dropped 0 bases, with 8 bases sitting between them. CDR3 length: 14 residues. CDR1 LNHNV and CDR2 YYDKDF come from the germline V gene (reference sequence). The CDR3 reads CATRKGATNEKLFF. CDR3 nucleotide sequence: TGTGCCACCAGGAAGGGGGCAACTAATGAAAAACTGTTTTTT.

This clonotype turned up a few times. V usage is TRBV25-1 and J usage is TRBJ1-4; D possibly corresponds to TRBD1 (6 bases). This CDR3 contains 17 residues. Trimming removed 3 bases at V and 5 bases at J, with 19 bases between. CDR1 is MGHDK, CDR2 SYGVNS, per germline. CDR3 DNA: TGTGCCAGCAGTGAGTGGGGGGCCGGGGGTCGGAATGAAAAACTGTTTTTT. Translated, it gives CASSEWGAGGRNEKLFF.

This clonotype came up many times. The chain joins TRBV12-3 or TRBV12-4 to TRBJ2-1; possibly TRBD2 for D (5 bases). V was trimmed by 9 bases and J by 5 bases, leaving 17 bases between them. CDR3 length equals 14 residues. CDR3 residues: CASLRGVGNNEQFF. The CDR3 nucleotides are TGTGCCAGTCTTCGGGGTGTGGGGAACAATGAGCAGTTCTTC.

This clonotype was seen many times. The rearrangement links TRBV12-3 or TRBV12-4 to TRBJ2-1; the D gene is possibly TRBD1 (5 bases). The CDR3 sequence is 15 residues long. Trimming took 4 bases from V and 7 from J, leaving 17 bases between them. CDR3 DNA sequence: TGTGCCAGCAGTTCATCCGTATCCCAGGGTAATGAGCAGTTCTTC. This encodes CASSSSVSQGNEQFF.

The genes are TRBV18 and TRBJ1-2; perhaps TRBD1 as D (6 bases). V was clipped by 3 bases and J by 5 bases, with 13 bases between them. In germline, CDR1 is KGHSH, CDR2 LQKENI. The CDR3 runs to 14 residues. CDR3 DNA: TGTGCCAGCTCACCGGAGGGAACAGGGTATGGCTACACCTTC. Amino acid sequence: CASSPEGTGYGYTF.

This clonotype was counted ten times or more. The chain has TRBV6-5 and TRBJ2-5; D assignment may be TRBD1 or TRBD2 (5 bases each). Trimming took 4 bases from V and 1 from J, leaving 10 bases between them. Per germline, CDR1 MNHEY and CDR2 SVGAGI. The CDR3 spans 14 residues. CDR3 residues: CASSWGPFQETQYF. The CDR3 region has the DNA TGTGCCAGCAGTTGGGGACCATTCCAAGAGACCCAGTACTTC.